This T cell receptor beta chain was documented in a study of response to subunit inactivated influenza vaccine. Findings and caveats of the study: With each seasonal influenza vaccination, the authors suggested, few new T cells are recruited.

The V gene end was trimmed by 0 bases and the J gene end by 9 bases; junction bases not matched to a gene: 17. Germline CDR1 and CDR2: SQVTM and ANQGSEA. CDR3 length equals 17 residues. TCRdb re-analysed the RT-PCR reads in MiXCR, keeping a single row per CDR3 protein. The sample lists around 650,000 distinct CDR3 sequences, 15% to 18% occurring once. This clonotype was observed a handful of times. Its target is unknown. The receptor was isolated from a man aged 50 to 60 who received an inactivated influenza vaccine. Source: PBMCs from blood, taken about 11 days after vaccination. J is TRBJ2-5 and V is TRBV29-1; 9 positions agree with TRBD2. The CDR3 DNA reads TGCAGCGTTGAAGAGGCGGTAGCGGGGGCCCCACACCTAGCCCAGTACTTC. Translated: CSVEEAVAGAPHLAQYF.